These T cell receptor beta chains were read from a single sample in a study of blood T cell repertoires in COVID-19. Sequencing was performed with immunoSEQ multiplex PCR; in TCRdb, only in-frame clones are kept and a portion is missing. The data contain over 300,000 clones, around 84% of them seen just once; the ten biggest clones take up under 11%. Sequencing was performed on PBMCs or T cells enriched from blood (not recorded which). The origin of the receptors is a woman aged 18-30 years who had recovered from COVID-19. Each CDR3 is given with its conserved first and last residue. The D gene is left open where the match is weak. Size is omitted from some rows. Given values are once, few, many or a class for expanded clones.

j_gene	d_gene	abundance	v_gene	CDR3aa	CDR3nt
TRBJ2-7	NA	NA	TRBV6-2/TRBV6-3	CASSYSEGLSYFSYEQYF	TGTGCCAGCAGTTACTCGGAGGGCCTCTCATATTTCTCCTACGAGCAGTACTTC
TRBJ1-2	TRBD1	NA	TRBV9	CASSVADRGVNYGYTF	TGTGCCAGCAGCGTAGCAGACAGGGGAGTAAACTATGGCTACACCTTC
TRBJ1-4	TRBD1	NA	TRBV6-5	CASSSTGVDEKLFF	TGTGCCAGCAGTTCGACAGGGGTAGATGAAAAACTGTTTTTT
TRBJ2-7	TRBD2	NA	TRBV7-6	CASSLVLQGTSGYEQYF	TGTGCCAGCAGCTTAGTACTACAAGGGACTAGCGGTTACGAGCAGTACTTC
TRBJ2-5	TRBD2	NA	TRBV6-5	CASSRLAGGGETQYF	TGTGCCAGCAGTCGGCTAGCGGGGGGTGGGGAGACCCAGTACTTC
TRBJ2-3	TRBD1	NA	TRBV3-1/TRBV3-2	CASRKGTLRGGFTDTQYF	TGTGCCAGCAGGAAGGGGACGCTAAGAGGGGGCTTCACAGATACGCAGTATTTT
TRBJ2-2	TRBD1	NA	TRBV7-2	CASSLEQGYTGELFF	TGTGCCAGCAGCTTAGAACAGGGGTACACCGGGGAGCTGTTTTTT
TRBJ2-7	NA	NA	TRBV7-6	CASSLQVSYEQYF	TGTGCCAGCAGCTTACAGGTCTCTTACGAGCAGTACTTC
TRBJ1-1	TRBD1	few	TRBV11-2	CASSSTRDRGSGAFF	TGTGCCAGCAGCTCAACCCGGGACAGGGGCAGTGGAGCTTTCTTT
TRBJ1-2	TRBD1	NA	TRBV27	CATRTGDWGGYTF	TGTGCCACCAGGACAGGGGACTGGGGTGGCTACACCTTC
TRBJ2-2	TRBD1	few	TRBV24-1	CATSDLPGQGQIVTGELFF	TGTGCCACCAGTGATTTGCCGGGACAGGGTCAAATCGTTACCGGGGAGCTGTTTTTT
TRBJ1-5	NA	NA	TRBV21-1	CASSKRREGQPQHF	TGTGCCAGCAGCAAACGGCGGGAGGGTCAGCCCCAGCATTTT
TRBJ1-2	TRBD1	NA	TRBV6-1	CASSEGGTGGGYTF	TGTGCCAGCAGTGAAGGGGGGACAGGGGGCGGCTACACCTTC
TRBJ2-3	NA	NA	TRBV5-1	CASRRGATDTQYF	TGCGCCAGCAGACGGGGGGCGACAGATACGCAGTATTTT
TRBJ2-1	TRBD2	NA	TRBV4-2	CASSQGLAGGRISNEQFF	TGTGCCAGCAGCCAGGGACTAGCGGGGGGGCGAATTTCCAATGAGCAGTTCTTC
TRBJ1-1	NA	NA	TRBV19	CASSSVVRGISNTEAFF	TGTGCCAGTAGTTCCGTCGTTCGGGGGATTTCGAACACTGAAGCTTTCTTT
TRBJ2-7	NA	NA	TRBV4-1	CASSQVWGDWPYEQYF	TGCGCCAGCAGCCAAGTTTGGGGGGACTGGCCCTACGAGCAGTACTTC
TRBJ1-2	NA	NA	TRBV2	CAIAAPRRTDNYGYTF	TGTGCAATCGCAGCCCCGAGACGGACGGACAATTATGGCTACACCTTC
TRBJ2-1	TRBD2	NA	TRBV30	CAWSVRLAGRNEQFF	TGTGCCTGGAGTGTTCGACTAGCGGGACGGAATGAGCAGTTCTTC
TRBJ1-4	NA	NA	TRBV11-1	CASSLQPATNEKLFF	TGTGCCAGCAGTCTACAGCCCGCAACTAATGAAAAACTGTTTTTT
TRBJ1-1	NA	few	TRBV10-3	CAISPAYTGEAFF	TGTGCCATCAGTCCGGCATACACGGGTGAAGCTTTCTTT
TRBJ1-1	NA	NA	TRBV19	CASSIRIRGGGNTEAFF	TGTGCCAGTAGTATTCGGATTAGGGGAGGGGGTAACACTGAAGCTTTCTTT
TRBJ1-2	NA	NA	TRBV29-1	CSVVSRGKERGYTF	TGCAGCGTTGTTTCCCGAGGGAAGGAGCGGGGCTACACCTTC
TRBJ1-5	NA	NA	TRBV19	CASAWGGRQPQHF	TGTGCCAGCGCCTGGGGGGGGCGGCAGCCCCAGCATTTT
TRBJ1-2	TRBD1	few	TRBV19	CASFLDRGGYTF	TGTGCCAGTTTCCTCGACAGGGGTGGCTACACCTTC
TRBJ1-1	NA	once	TRBV7-6	CASSSRQGVTEAFF	TGTGCCAGCAGCTCACGGCAAGGGGTGACTGAAGCTTTCTTT
TRBJ1-4	TRBD1	NA	TRBV19	CASTGTGGPTNEKLFF	TGTGCCAGTACCGGGACAGGGGGCCCAACTAATGAAAAACTGTTTTTT
TRBJ2-1	TRBD2	once	TRBV3-1/TRBV3-2	CASSQGEGLAGDDEQFF	TGTGCCAGCAGCCAAGGGGAGGGGCTAGCGGGAGACGATGAGCAGTTCTTC
TRBJ2-2	NA	few	TRBV5-1	CASSLGSRNTGELFF	TGCGCCAGCAGCTTGGGTAGCCGGAACACCGGGGAGCTGTTTTTT
TRBJ2-1	TRBD2	NA	TRBV2	CASFLAGMTGEQFF	TGTGCCAGCTTCCTAGCGGGCATGACGGGTGAGCAGTTCTTC
TRBJ2-1	NA	NA	TRBV11-2	CASSLGRGKYNEQFF	TGTGCCAGCAGCTTGGGCCGGGGAAAGTACAATGAGCAGTTCTTC
TRBJ1-5	NA	NA	TRBV3-1/TRBV3-2	CASSSTGAAQPQHF	TGTGCCAGCAGCTCTACAGGTGCGGCTCAGCCCCAGCATTTT
TRBJ2-2	NA	NA	TRBV9	CASSVERLSSQNTGELFF	TGTGCCAGCAGCGTAGAGCGTCTTTCGAGCCAGAACACCGGGGAGCTGTTTTTT
TRBJ2-2	TRBD1	NA	TRBV6-5	CASTTGGLNTGELFF	TGTGCCAGCACCACAGGGGGCCTTAACACCGGGGAGCTGTTTTTT
TRBJ1-6	NA	few	TRBV4-1	CASSLLTAGNSPLHF	TGCGCCAGCAGCCTATTAACGGCAGGCAATTCACCCCTCCACTTT
TRBJ1-2	NA	NA	TRBV6-2/TRBV6-3	CASSYSIENGYTF	TGTGCCAGCAGTTACTCGATTGAGAATGGCTACACCTTC
TRBJ1-2	TRBD1	NA	TRBV18	CASSLRPDRGYGYTF	TGTGCCAGCTCACTACGTCCTGACAGGGGGTACGGCTACACCTTC
TRBJ1-3	NA	NA	TRBV29-1	CSVVGGAGNTIYF	TGCAGCGTTGTGGGGGGGGCTGGAAACACCATATATTTT
TRBJ1-3	TRBD1	NA	TRBV27	CASSIGTGVGNTIYF	TGTGCCAGCAGTATCGGGACAGGGGTAGGAAACACCATATATTTT
TRBJ2-3	TRBD2	NA	TRBV7-9	CASSLALSGGERDTQYF	TGTGCCAGCAGCTTAGCGTTGAGCGGGGGAGAGAGGGATACGCAGTATTTT
TRBJ2-1	TRBD2	NA	TRBV3-1/TRBV3-2	CASSQDLRGGNEQFF	TGTGCCAGCAGCCAAGACTTGCGGGGGGGCAATGAGCAGTTCTTC